This paragraph reports one T cell receptor beta chain. The antigen remains undetermined. Amplification of TCR beta CDR3 regions used RNA as the template. A first-round RT-PCR of the TCR CDR3 used the HTBI primer set. TCRdb called the multiplex PCR reads again in MiXCR, with one record for every CDR3 protein. In the table there are 300,000 to 500,000 distinct CDR3 sequences, over 11% of which are singletons. The CDR3 has 12 residues. V lost 7 bases and J lost 5, with 14 bases in between. Germline V gene data show CDR1 as DFQATT and CDR2 as SNEGSKA (reference sequence). This record comes from a study of T cells in Graves' hyperthyroidism and ophthalmopathy. Findings and caveats of the study: Researchers found most expanded thyroid clonotypes above 0.001 in blood as well. Prediction of ophthalmopathy progression came a median approximately 6.6 months pre-onset.

Ophthalmopathy patients showed a Clinical Activity Score of at least 3, NOSPECS grade of at least 4 and duration under 3 months. Diagnoses used clinical symptoms, serum thyroxine and TRAb, thyroid ultrasound and orbital computed tomography. The V gene is TRBV20-1, the J gene TRBJ1-1, with D unresolved. Sequencing was performed on blood. The receptor's source is a man in his fifties with Graves' ophthalmopathy. The CDR3 region is CSGRVLGTEAFF. The CDR3 nucleotides are TGCAGTGGCCGGGTCTTGGGGACTGAAGCTTTCTTT.